Listed here are 8 T cell receptor beta chains from one sample, sequenced in a study of cytomegalovirus exposure and HLA in healthy donors (dated by TCRdb to about 2017). The method behind the library was the immunoSEQ multiplex PCR assay. For the multiplex PCR, a mixture combining 60 forward primers for TCR Vbeta segments and 13 reverse primers for TCR Jbeta segments was used. TCRdb obtained this table from immuneACCESS and retained in-frame rearrangements with V and J assigned. These tables miss some clones; where compared with another copy, unresolved V genes account for less than half of the shortfall, and the remainder is unexplained. The sample includes about 120,000 clones, with 60% to 85% observed a single time. The ten largest clones add up to 2.9% of the sample. Sequencing was performed on PBMCs. All receptors derive from a woman aged 40 to 50 in good health and CMV-seropositive.

The J gene is TRBJ2-1, the V gene TRBV6-4, with D possibly matching TRBD2 (5 bases). V shed 3 bases and J shed 3 bases, with 9 bases lying between them. Per germline, CDR1 MRHNA and CDR2 SNTAGT. The CDR3 sequence is 14 residues long. CDR3 DNA sequence: TGTGCCAGCAGTGAGACGGGATTCTACAATGAGCAGTTCTTC. This codes for CASSETGFYNEQFF.

This clone has a single count. The rearrangement links TRBV5-6 to TRBJ1-4, with TRBD1 as a possible D gene (5 bases). CDR1 SGHDT and CDR2 YYEEEE come from the germline V gene. The CDR3 is 18 residues long. Trimming stripped 4 bases from V and 0 bases from J, with 19 bases between. The CDR3 nucleotides read TGTGCCAGCAGCCCGTGGGGGAATAGGAGGGCAACTAATGAAAAACTGTTTTTT. Translating gives CASSPWGNRRATNEKLFF.

The DNA of the CDR3 is TGCGCCAGCAGCCAAGATATGGGACAGGGTCCCTATGGCTACACCTTC. Translation: CASSQDMGQGPYGYTF. The V gene is TRBV4-1, the J gene TRBJ1-2, with TRBD1 matching over 9 bases. Losses at the gene ends were 0 bases for V and 4 bases for J; bases not matched to a gene: 6. The germline CDR1 and CDR2 sequences are MGHRA and YSYEKL. The CDR3 has 16 residues.

This clone was detected only a few times. The V and J genes are TRBV5-6 and TRBJ1-6; D may be TRBD1 (5 bases). The germline V and J ends were trimmed by 1 base and 4 bases, with 12 bases remaining between them. The CDR3 contains 16 residues. Germline CDR1 and CDR2: SGHDT and YYEEEE. The CDR3 loop reads CASSLTGGTYNSPLHF. The CDR3 DNA sequence: TGTGCCAGCAGCTTGACGGGGGGTACATATAATTCACCCCTCCACTTT.

The V and J genes are TRBV6-6 and TRBJ1-4, with D possibly matching TRBD1 (6 bases). The CDR3 runs 15 residues. Per the germline V gene, CDR1 is MNHNY and CDR2 is SVGAGI (reference sequence). Trimming stripped 0 bases from V and 6 bases from J, with 11 bases between. The CDR3 coding sequence is TGTGCCAGCAGTTACTCGGCAGGGGCAGATGAAAAACTGTTTTTT. Translating gives CASSYSAGADEKLFF.

This rearrangement joins TRBV7-2 to TRBJ1-5; D is uncertain. This CDR3 spans 12 amino acids. The V gene's germline CDR1 is SGHTA and CDR2 FQGNSA. V gave up 4 bases and J gave up 4 bases, with 5 bases separating them. The CDR3 reads CASSSLNQPQHF. The CDR3, as DNA: TGTGCCAGCAGCTCGCTAAATCAGCCCCAGCATTTT.

This chain uses TRBV2 with TRBJ1-1, with a possible D match to TRBD1 (5 bases). The V end was cut by 6 bases, the J end by 2 bases, with 10 bases between. From germline, CDR1 is SNHLY and CDR2 FYNNEI. This CDR3 has 13 residues. CDR3 in amino acids: CASRKGLNTEAFF. CDR3 nucleotide sequence: TGTGCCAGCAGGAAGGGGCTTAACACTGAAGCTTTCTTT.

The chain has TRBV7-6 and TRBJ2-2; 10 nucleotides match TRBD1. Germline loops: CDR1 SGHVS, CDR2 FNYEAQ. The CDR3 runs 20 residues. V trimming: 5 bases; J trimming: 2 bases; junction bases outside the gene matches: 17. The CDR3 is CASSHLDRGLGGGNTGELFF. DNA of the CDR3: TGTGCCAGCAGCCATCTCGACAGGGGGCTAGGGGGAGGCAACACCGGGGAGCTGTTTTTT.